The 22 T cell receptor beta chains presented below share a single source sample, sequenced in a study of blood T cell repertoires in COVID-19. Generated by immunoSEQ multiplex PCR, the TCRdb table keeps only in-frame clones and is missing some. Of 55,000 to 70,000 clones listed, roughly 79% were seen once; the top ten hold approximately 3%. The specimen sequenced was peripheral blood. The source of these receptors is a man between 60 and 70 years old with acute or convalescent COVID-19.

The chain is built from TRBV5-1 and TRBJ2-1, with a weak D call TRBD1 (6 bases). V was cut by 3 bases and J by 8 bases, with 18 bases left in between. The CDR3 runs 15 residues. Germline CDR1 SGHRS, CDR2 YFSETQ. The DNA for the CDR3 is TGCGCCAGCAGCTGGGAAAAGGGGGTGGGCGATGAGCAGTTCTTC. This codes for CASSWEKGVGDEQFF.

The chain recombines TRBV5-4 with TRBJ1-1; no clear D gene. The germline V gene has CDR1 SGHNT and CDR2 YYREEE (reference sequence). The CDR3 length is 14 residues. V shed 0 bases and J shed 1 base, with 7 bases lying between them. The CDR3 sequence: CASSLAQTNTEAFF. Here the CDR3 DNA reads TGTGCCAGCAGCTTGGCACAGACGAACACTGAAGCTTTCTTT.

V is TRBV5-4 and J is TRBJ2-3, with D uncertain. The germline gives CDR1 SGHNT, CDR2 YYREEE (reference sequence). This CDR3 comprises 12 residues. With 4 bases removed from V and 4 bases from J, the gap between germline ends came to 7 bases. CDR3 bases: TGTGCCAGCAGCGGTGAGGCAGATACGCAGTATTTT. Protein product: CASSGEADTQYF.

This chain uses TRBV19 with TRBJ1-2; 9 positions agree with TRBD1. V dropped 7 bases and J dropped 0; count of bases not matched to a gene: 9. This CDR3 has 16 residues. Looked up from germline, CDR1 is LNHDA and CDR2 is SQIVND (reference sequence). Here the CDR3 reads CASTHFRDRANYGYTF. Written as DNA, the CDR3 is TGTGCCAGTACCCATTTCCGGGACAGGGCTAACTATGGCTACACCTTC.

The chain uses TRBV15 and TRBJ1-1; D remains unclear. CDR1 is LNHNV and CDR2 is YYDKDF in the germline V gene (reference sequence). CDR3 length: 14 residues. V lost 3 bases to trimming and J lost 4 bases, with 12 bases between them. The CDR3 loop reads CATSRASSVTEAFF. DNA for the CDR3: TGTGCCACCAGCAGGGCATCCTCCGTCACTGAAGCTTTCTTT. Together with reference TRBV15 and TRBJ1-1, the CDR3 gives the full variable domain: DAMVIQNPRYQVTQFGKPVTLSCSQTLNHNVMYWYQQKSSQAPKLLFHYYDKDFNNEADTPDNFQSRRPNTSFCFLDIRSPGLGDTAMYLCATSRASSVTEAFFGQGTRLTVV.

The V and J genes are TRBV10-2 and TRBJ2-7; 10 bases line up with TRBD1. The germline V gene has CDR1 WSHSY and CDR2 SAAADI. V dropped 7 bases and J dropped 1; count of bases not matched to a gene: 4. The CDR3 sequence is 14 residues long. In DNA, the CDR3 is TGCGCCAGCACAAGACAGGGGGCTTCCTACGAGCAGTACTTC. Its protein product is CASTRQGASYEQYF.

The chain is built from TRBV5-1 and TRBJ1-5, with a weak D call TRBD1 (6 bases). Germline V CDR1 and CDR2: SGHRS, YFSETQ. This CDR3 has 15 residues. Deletions cut 4 bases from V and 6 bases from J, with 17 bases between. CDR3 bases: TGCGCCAGCAGCCAGGAAACAGGGTCGGGTCAGCCCCAGCATTTT. Amino acids: CASSQETGSGQPQHF.

The chain is built from TRBV6-2 or TRBV6-3 and TRBJ2-2; 11 bases fit TRBD1. The CDR3 runs 16 residues. Germline CDR1 is MNHEY and CDR2 is SVGEGT. The V and J ends lost 5 bases and 7 bases, in that order; junction bases with no gene match: 9. CDR3 DNA: TGTGCCAGCAGTCGACAAGGACAGGGGGCCGGCGGGGAGCTGTTTTTT. This sequence encodes CASSRQGQGAGGELFF.

This clone was counted a few times. The V and J genes are TRBV7-2 and TRBJ2-3; D perhaps matches TRBD1 (6 bases). V gave up 2 bases and J gave up 4 bases, with 13 bases separating them. CDR3 length: 15 residues. Per the germline V gene, CDR1 is SGHTA and CDR2 is FQGNSA. The CDR3 protein is CASSLYQGRPDTQYF. DNA of the CDR3: TGTGCCAGCAGCTTATACCAGGGGCGCCCAGATACGCAGTATTTT. Complete variable domain (other parts from reference TRBV7-2 and TRBJ2-3): GAGVSQSPSNKVTEKGKDVELRCDPISGHTALYWYRQSLGQGLEFLIYFQGNSAPDKSGLPSDRFSAERTGGSVSTLTIQRTQQEDSAVYLCASSLYQGRPDTQYFGPGTRLTVL.

The CDR3 DNA is TGCGCCAGCAGCCAAGCAGACAGGGGGCCGCAGCCCCAGCATTTT. Amino acid sequence: CASSQADRGPQPQHF. The gene calls are TRBV4-1 and TRBJ1-5; 10 nucleotides line up with TRBD1. The J segment lost 7 bases and the V segment lost 1 base, leaving 4 bases of the junction unmatched. This CDR3 has 15 amino acids. CDR1 is MGHRA and CDR2 is YSYEKL in the germline V gene.

The gene calls are TRBV5-1 and TRBJ2-1; 10 nucleotides align to TRBD2. Trimming took 3 bases from V and 0 from J; bases not matched to a gene: 12. This CDR3 contains 19 residues. Germline V CDR1 and CDR2: SGHRS, YFSETQ. The CDR3: CASSSPALAGASSYNEQFF. The CDR3 DNA reads as TGCGCCAGCAGCTCGCCCGCGCTAGCGGGGGCAAGCTCCTACAATGAGCAGTTCTTC. Drawing the rest from reference TRBV5-1 and TRBJ2-1, the complete variable domain is KAGVTQTPRYLIKTRGQQVTLSCSPISGHRSVSWYQQTPGQGLQFLFEYFSETQRNKGNFPGRFSGRQFSNSRSEMNVSTLELGDSALYLCASSSPALAGASSYNEQFFGPGTRLTVL.

The gene calls are TRBV5-4 and TRBJ2-3; 10 bases are shared with TRBD2. The junction had 2 bases not matched to a gene; V was cut back by 3 bases and J by 4 bases. The length of the CDR3 is 14 residues. CDR1 is SGHNT, CDR2 YYREEE, per germline (reference sequence). CDR3 in DNA: TGTGCCAGCAGCTACGGGACTAGCGCAGATACGCAGTATTTT. Protein product: CASSYGTSADTQYF.

This clone was observed a handful of times. The chain links TRBV27 to TRBJ1-5; TRBD1 might be the D (5 bases). CDR3 length: 14 amino acids. Trimming shortened V by 3 bases and J by 3 bases, and 9 bases separated the two germline ends. From germline, CDR1 is MNHEY and CDR2 SMNVEV (reference sequence). This CDR3 is CASSFGAYNQPQHF. CDR3 nucleotide sequence: TGTGCCAGCAGTTTTGGGGCCTACAATCAGCCCCAGCATTTT.

The CDR3 DNA reads as TGTGCCAGCACCGTGGACAGCCACACAGATACGCAGTATTTT. It encodes CASTVDSHTDTQYF. The chain couples TRBV11-1 to TRBJ2-3; D is possibly TRBD1 (6 bases). Trimming pared 7 bases from V and 2 bases from J, leaving 13 bases between. From germline, CDR1 is SGHAT and CDR2 FQDESV (reference sequence). The CDR3 runs 14 residues.

This clone was picked up a small number of times. The rearrangement uses TRBV5-1 and TRBJ2-1; 12 bases agree with TRBD1. Germline CDR1 reads SGHRS; CDR2 reads YFSETQ. CDR3 size: 16 residues. V was pared by 2 bases and J by 8 bases, with 8 bases of the junction left unmatched. The CDR3, as DNA: TGCGCCAGCAGCTTACAACCGGGACAGGGGGCCGATGAGCAGTTCTTC. Its protein product is CASSLQPGQGADEQFF.

The chain has TRBV15 and TRBJ1-1; tentatively, D is TRBD1 (6 bases). Trimming took 5 bases from V and 1 from J, leaving 11 bases between them. Germline CDR1 and CDR2: LNHNV and YYDKDF (reference sequence). The CDR3 has 14 residues. The CDR3: CATSSQQGNTEAFF. CDR3 nucleotide sequence: TGTGCCACCAGCTCACAACAGGGGAACACTGAAGCTTTCTTT.

The chain carries TRBV15 and TRBJ2-7, with 9 bases matching TRBD2. CDR1 is LNHNV and CDR2 is YYDKDF in the germline V gene (reference sequence). The length of the CDR3 is 13 residues. J lost 5 bases, V lost 6 bases, and 5 bases had no gene match. CDR3 sequence reads: CATRSSGDHEQYF. CDR3 sequence (DNA): TGTGCCACCAGGTCTAGCGGGGACCACGAGCAGTACTTC. The whole variable domain, remainder taken from reference TRBV15 and TRBJ2-7, is DAMVIQNPRYQVTQFGKPVTLSCSQTLNHNVMYWYQQKSSQAPKLLFHYYDKDFNNEADTPDNFQSRRPNTSFCFLDIRSPGLGDTAMYLCATRSSGDHEQYFGPGTRLTVT.

The rearrangement links TRBV18 to TRBJ1-3; D unresolved. Germline-derived CDR1 and CDR2 are KGHSH and LQKENI. The V end lost 2 bases, the J end lost 0 bases, and 11 bases lay between the germline ends. The CDR3 has 16 amino acids. CDR3 region: CASSPAPTTSGNTIYF. Here the CDR3 DNA reads TGTGCCAGCTCACCAGCTCCTACTACCTCTGGAAACACCATATATTTT.

For the CDR3, the DNA is TGTGCCAGTAGAGAGGTCGGCACAGATACGCAGTATTTT. Residues: CASREVGTDTQYF. This sequence joins TRBV19 and TRBJ2-3, with unresolved D. The CDR3 spans 13 residues. Germline V gene data show CDR1 as LNHDA and CDR2 as SQIVND (reference sequence). Between the trimmed V and J ends, which lost 6 bases and 1 base, there was a span of 8 bases.

The chain carries TRBV9 and TRBJ1-6; a possible D gene is TRBD1 (6 bases). The V end lost 0 bases, the J end lost 8 bases, and 9 bases lay between the germline ends. The CDR3 covers 14 residues. The germline CDR1 and CDR2 sequences are SGDLS and YYNGEE. The CDR3 region has the DNA TGTGCCAGCAGCGTAGCTGGACAGTATTCACCCCTCCACTTT. This translates into CASSVAGQYSPLHF.

This clone was counted a few times. The rearrangement joins TRBV2 to TRBJ2-1; 10 nucleotides line up with TRBD2. V lost 4 bases and J lost 6; bases outside the gene matches: 6. CDR1 is SNHLY, CDR2 FYNNEI, per germline. This CDR3 comprises 15 residues. The CDR3, as DNA: TGTGCCAGCAGTGGGATGGTAGCGGGGGGCAATGAGCAGTTCTTC. Amino acids: CASSGMVAGGNEQFF. Using reference TRBV2 and TRBJ2-1 for the parts outside the CDR3, the full variable domain is EPEVTQTPSHQVTQMGQEVILRCVPISNHLYFYWYRQILGQKVEFLVSFYNNEISEKSEIFDDQFSVERPDGSNFTLKIRSTKLEDSAMYFCASSGMVAGGNEQFFGPGTRLTVL.

The CDR3 DNA follows: TGTGCCAGCACCTACAGGGGGCGAGAGACCCAGTACTTC. This translates into CASTYRGRETQYF. The chain joins TRBV12-3 or TRBV12-4 to TRBJ2-5; 9 bases are a match to TRBD1. This CDR3 is built from 13 residues. V lost 7 bases and J lost 4; bases outside the gene matches: 4.